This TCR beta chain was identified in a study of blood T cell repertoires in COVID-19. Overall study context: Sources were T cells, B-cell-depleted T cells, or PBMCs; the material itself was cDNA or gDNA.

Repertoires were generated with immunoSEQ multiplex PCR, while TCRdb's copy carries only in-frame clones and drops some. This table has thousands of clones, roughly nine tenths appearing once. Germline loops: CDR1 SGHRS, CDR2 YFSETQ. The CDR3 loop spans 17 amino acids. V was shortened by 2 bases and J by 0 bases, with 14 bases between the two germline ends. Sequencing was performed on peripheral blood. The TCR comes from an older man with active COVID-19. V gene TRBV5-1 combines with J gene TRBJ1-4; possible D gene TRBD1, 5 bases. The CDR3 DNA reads TGCGCCAGCAGCTTCGGGGACTCTTCTCCAACTAATGAAAAACTGTTTTTT. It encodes CASSFGDSSPTNEKLFF.